This T cell receptor (beta chain) was profiled in a study of T cell responses to AZD1222 COVID-19 vaccine. Notes on the study in general: Females outnumbered males among donors, who were mostly white British; clonal diversity was possibly underestimated. Baseline testing showed seropositivity in only six AZD1222 recipients. Of spike-specific TCRs, nearly half reportedly target regions left unmutated in variants. Researchers report vaccine-associated CD4 TCRs spanning spike, with dominance at 160-218 and 743-854.

In regard to this clone: Its antigen is still unknown.

The CDR3 has 15 amino acids. V dropped 6 bases and J dropped 0 bases, with 11 bases sitting between them. Per the germline V gene, CDR1 is MNHEY and CDR2 is SMNVEV (reference sequence). TCRdb's copy holds only in-frame clones and misses some; the assay was immunoSEQ multiplex PCR. Counted here are 130,000 or so clones, more than 80% occurring once; the ten biggest clones make up roughly 7.5%. The clonotype originates from an adult who received the MenACWY meningococcal vaccine as a control. This sequence joins TRBV27 and TRBJ2-2; D might be TRBD1 (6 bases). The sample was peripheral blood, taken 28 days after the second dose of the MenACWY control vaccine. This chain's CDR3 is CASSIQGPNTGELFF. CDR3 DNA sequence: TGTGCCAGCAGCATACAGGGCCCGAACACCGGGGAGCTGTTTTTT.